This TCR beta chain appears in the sequencing data of a study of cytomegalovirus exposure and HLA in healthy donors (dated by TCRdb to about 2017). For the wider study: In an earlier analysis of 587 of the donors, 276 Gb of sequence data and 100 million or so unique TCR beta sequences from about 190 million T cells were reported. Roughly 300 gigabases of sequencing data and tens of millions of unique TCR sequences were included in an early release covering around 650 HLA-typed donors. Among the 398 genotyped donors, roughly 80% belonged to the genetic ancestry cluster associated with self-reported Caucasian donors. The aim of the study was to test whether cataloging public T cell receptors could identify signatures of past pathogen exposure. The T cell repertoires of 700 or so subjects were profiled by immunosequencing and related to cytomegalovirus serostatus. Along with the roughly 700-subject first cohort, a separate validation cohort of over 90 different subjects was used. To predict cytomegalovirus infection status, the study brought together high-throughput TCR immunosequencing, statistical association of individual TCRs with disease status, and machine learning. To study patterns of TCR occurrence, a later analysis re-analyzed previously published TCR beta repertoires from several hundred donors and added high-resolution HLA genotyping. In the later analysis, no new phenotypic data were used to find candidate immune exposures; instead, reliance was placed on TCR beta sequences and their occurrence across donors. An earlier analysis of 450 to 750 of the donors used high-throughput TCR beta sequencing to judge whether each TCR beta V gene segment behaved as functional or pseudogenic. Donor age, sex, ethnicity and CMV serostatus were compiled together with the repertoire data. A later genetic analysis used genome-wide SNP genotypes for 398 of the 666 donors, treating that subset as a discovery cohort. All discovery cohort repertoires had been generated on a single sequencing platform. Both class I and class II loci were covered by HLA typing, at four-digit resolution. Typing coverage differed by locus: A, B, C, DRB1 and DQB1 were typed in about 620-640 donors, DQA1 in about 550, DPA1 in some 610, and DPB1 in approximately 450. Because of strong linkage in the cohort, four or five DR-DQ haplotypes were treated as single units for association and clustering. Among about 370 genotyped donors of the cohort, an average of approximately 220,000 unique TCR beta nucleotide sequences was sequenced per donor, of which about 18% were non-productive. Broad study findings and their caveats: Because counts were too low, some 17 rarely observed V segments, including chromosome 9 orphons, were excluded from the earlier analysis of several hundred of the donors. The 87-base-pair reads could not distinguish some IMGT-functional V segments, including TRBV6-2 and TRBV6-3, so those segments were excluded. According to a later analysis, most CMV-associated TCR beta chains appeared to be HLA-restricted, and the HLA associations seemed to be driven largely by CMV exposure. Linkage disequilibrium might explain the correlated functional status among segregating V segments, but an unknown experimental factor could not be excluded. For the cohort, immune exposure information was limited to CMV serostatus. In a later analysis, TCR association rates were found to vary across HLA loci, with the most associated TCRs seen for DRB1 alleles and the fewest for HLA-C alleles. The study listed 164 TCR beta chains as associated with cytomegalovirus. According to a later analysis, parvovirus B19, influenza, CMV and Epstein-Barr virus appeared linked to several top co-occurrence clusters. In a later analysis, HLA-associated TCR beta chains showed more clonal expansion and lower generation probabilities than non-associated chains that were equally common. The presence/absence analyses assumed that sequencing depth was roughly uniform across donors, and that assumption may not be true. A group of highly shared sequence variants was considered likely to be a technical artifact of the sequencing pipeline. In a later genetic analysis, a missense DCLRE1C variant was associated with V-gene and J-gene trimming of TCR beta chains, and the association was replicated in an independent cohort. In both the original and validation cohorts, the classifier was reported to diagnose cytomegalovirus status with high specificity and sensitivity. When HLA alleles, especially DR and DQ, strongly co-occurred, attributing TCR associations to individual alleles was difficult. Across donors, most TCR sequences were observed very rarely, whereas some public TCRs were present in many individuals. The authors suggested that the approach could potentially be generalized to other disease states and immunological phenotypes. In vitro tests confirmed that a few of the cytomegalovirus-associated TCR beta chains recognize cytomegalovirus antigens. Specific HLA alleles were associated with roughly 17,000 TCR beta sequences at a false discovery rate of 0.05 in a later analysis. In this cohort, only TCR beta chains were sequenced, and detectable features were limited by the absence of alpha or paired-chain data. Because some donors lacked HLA typing at each locus, the association tests relied only on the typed subset. A later genetic analysis reported fewer N-insertions in productive TCRs among donors in an Asian-associated ancestry cluster than the roughly 700-donor mean. In an earlier analysis of 500 to 650 of the donors, most TCR beta V segments appeared in productive rearrangements about 90% or about 30% of the time, broadly matching IMGT annotations. A further reported finding was that TCR beta sequences accurately predicted the HLA-A and HLA-B alleles for most subjects in the first cohort.

The cohort was made up of approximately 670 healthy bone marrow donors. At the time of sampling, all cohort members were nominally healthy, though unrecorded immune exposures were likely present. The donor tested CMV seropositive, placing the donor among the 250 to 350 seropositive members of the cohort. Each donor provided a peripheral blood sample, and peripheral blood mononuclear cells were used for TCR beta sequencing. Genomic DNA was extracted from the blood cell samples with the Qiagen DNeasy Blood Extraction Kit. In the case of this clone: The antigen it recognizes is unknown.

CDR1 and CDR2 were assigned from the germline V gene as MNHNS and SASEGT. From V the trimming removes 4 bases and from J it removes 8 bases, while the gene matches leave 17 bases of the junction unaccounted for. From cysteine to phenylalanine, the CDR3 is 17 amino acids long. The read is trimmed to its CDR3 DNA, 51 bases read in frame from base 1. Library preparation used the immunoSEQ multiplex PCR assay. For the multiplex PCR, a mixture combining 60 forward primers for TCR Vbeta segments and 13 reverse primers for TCR Jbeta segments was used. The CDR3 region of rearranged TCR beta genes was amplified from genomic DNA by a multiplex PCR assay. The amplified TCR beta libraries were sequenced on the Illumina HiSeq System as 87-base-pair reads. In the source study's methods: A later analysis counted approximately 74 million unique TCR beta chains across the 640 or so repertoires, and 10 million to 12 million of these chains were shared by at least two donors. Raw reads were error-corrected and collapsed into unique sequences by a nearest-neighbor algorithm in which closely related sequences were merged to remove PCR and sequencing errors. To assign V, D and J gene segments, CDR3 sequences were aligned to IMGT reference sequences. For a sequence to be retained, at least a six-nucleotide match to both a V gene segment and a J gene segment was required. A rearrangement was called productive if the CDR3 had no stop codons and remained in frame with V and J, and every other rearrangement was called non-productive. Following IMGT convention, CDR3 was defined as the stretch from the second conserved V-encoded cysteine up to the conserved J-encoded phenylalanine. Sequences without an unambiguous match to a single V gene segment were excluded from the earlier analysis of 450 to 750 of the donors. An earlier analysis of some 610 of the donors called V segments functional above 56.7% productive rearrangements and segregating when the between-donor standard deviation exceeded 5%. A statistical classification framework was built for diagnosing cytomegalovirus status from the catalog of TCR beta chain sequences. A later analysis assigned V and J genes by comparing TCR nucleotide sequences with IMGT/GENE-DB human TR gene sequences. A later analysis assigned CDR3 sequences and most-parsimonious VDJ recombination scenarios with the TCRdist pipeline. A later analysis defined each TCR beta chain by its CDR3 amino acid sequence plus V-gene family, and excluded reads lacking a unique V-gene family. In a later analysis, nearly 600 highly shared, low-generation-probability nucleotide sequences were removed to address suspected cross-contamination and a sequencing artifact. For each public chain, a later analysis derived a clonal expansion index from normalized ranks of inferred template counts within each repertoire. In a later analysis, generation probabilities were computed with a VDJ recombination model fitted to out-of-frame rearrangements, and the resulting probabilities were checked against IGoR. In a later analysis, TCR-TCR, TCR-HLA and TCR-CMV co-occurrence was scored with hypergeometric tests, and a repertoire-size bias correction was applied to TCR pairs. To estimate false discovery rates, a later analysis permuted the HLA or CMV assignments 20 times. A later analysis grouped co-occurring TCRs with DBSCAN, adding TCRdist sequence similarity when clustering within HLA-allele-positive subsets. Repertoires with fewer than 30,000 or more than 120,000 public chains were left out of co-occurrence clustering, as were four to six repertoires with anomalous nucleotide sharing. In its TCRdb copy, this immuneACCESS table keeps in-frame sequences only and misses some clones. Where compared with another copy, unresolved V genes explain less than half of these, and the others have no known cause. V, J and clone size derive from that table, while D and trimming were established from the DNA sequence. The sample table holds 200,000 to 250,000 clones. Of the sample, roughly 1.2% falls within the top ten clones.

Sample: PBMCs. The chain was built from TRBV6-1 and TRBJ1-2, with 9 bases in between that match TRBD1. This receptor was identified in a girl aged 2 to 10 in good health and CMV-seropositive. The CDR3 protein sequence reads: CASSAYVSGQGQGGYTF. The sequenced DNA: TGTGCCAGCAGTGCTTATGTATCGGGACAGGGACAGGGAGGCTACACCTTC.